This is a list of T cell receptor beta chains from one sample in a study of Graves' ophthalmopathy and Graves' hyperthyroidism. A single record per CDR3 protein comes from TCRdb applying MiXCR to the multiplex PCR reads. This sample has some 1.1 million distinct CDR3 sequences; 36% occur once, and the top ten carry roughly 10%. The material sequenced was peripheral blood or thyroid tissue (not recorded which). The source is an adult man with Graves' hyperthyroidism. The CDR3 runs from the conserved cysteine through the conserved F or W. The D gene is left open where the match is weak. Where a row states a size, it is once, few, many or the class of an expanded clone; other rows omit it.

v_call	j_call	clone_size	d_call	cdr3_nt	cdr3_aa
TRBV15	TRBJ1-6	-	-	TGTGCCACCAGCAGAGTTCGGGGTAATTCACCCCTCCACTTT	CATSRVRGNSPLHF
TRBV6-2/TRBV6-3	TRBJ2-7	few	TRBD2	TGTGCCAGCAGTTACCCGAAGCTAGCGGGAGGCGAGCAGTACTTC	CASSYPKLAGGEQYF
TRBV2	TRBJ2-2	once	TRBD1	TGTGCCAGCAGTGCCGGGACAGGGGCACGCGGGGAGCTGTTTTTT	CASSAGTGARGELFF
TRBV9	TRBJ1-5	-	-	TGTGCCAGCAGCCTAACATTTAATAGCAATCAGCCCCAGCATTTT	CASSLTFNSNQPQHF
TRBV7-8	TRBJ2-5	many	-	TGTGCCAGCAGCGAAAACCCGGGAGTGGAAGAGACCCAGTACTTC	CASSENPGVEETQYF
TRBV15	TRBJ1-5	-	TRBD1	TGTGCCACCAGCCGTGGACAGGACAATCAGCCCCAGCATTTT	CATSRGQDNQPQHF
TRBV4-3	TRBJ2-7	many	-	TGCGCCAGCAGCCAAGAGACACTACTCGAGCAGTACTTC	CASSQETLLEQYF
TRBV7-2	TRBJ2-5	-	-	TGTGCCAGCAGCTTAGTGGCCGGGATTAGAGAGACCCAGTACTTC	CASSLVAGIRETQYF
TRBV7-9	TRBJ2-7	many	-	TGTGCCAGCAGCTCGACGGACCTGAAGAGCTTC	CASSSTDLKSF
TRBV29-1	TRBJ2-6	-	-	TGCGGCGTTGAAGGGGGGACTGGGGCCAACGTCCTGACTTTC	CGVEGGTGANVLTF
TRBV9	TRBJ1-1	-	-	TGTGCCAGCAGCCAAGTAACAGGATCTTGGGCTTTCTTT	CASSQVTGSWAFF
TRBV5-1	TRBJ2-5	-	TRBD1	TGCGCCAGCAGCCTCAGGACAGGGACCCTCTACCAAGAGACCCAGTACTTC	CASSLRTGTLYQETQYF
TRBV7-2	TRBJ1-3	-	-	TGTGCCAGCAGCTTAGGCAGGGAACCTGGAAACACCATATATTTT	CASSLGREPGNTIYF
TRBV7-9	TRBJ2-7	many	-	TGTGCCAGCAGCAGACTAGGCGGTGAGCAGTACTTC	CASSRLGGEQYF
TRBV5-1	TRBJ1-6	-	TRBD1	TGTGCCAGCAGCGTAGGGACAGGGGTCGATTCACCCCTCCACTTT	CASSVGTGVDSPLHF
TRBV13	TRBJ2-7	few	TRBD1	TGTGCCAGCAGTTTTTGGGACAGGTCCTACGAGCAGTACTTC	CASSFWDRSYEQYF
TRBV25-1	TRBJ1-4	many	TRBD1	TGTGCCAGCAGTGGGCGGACAGGGTCGGGTGTTGGTGAAAAACTGTTTTTT	CASSGRTGSGVGEKLFF
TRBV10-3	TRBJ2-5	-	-	TGTGCCAGCAGCCTGATAGACGGACAGTCCCAAGAGACCCAGTACTTC	CASSLIDGQSQETQYF
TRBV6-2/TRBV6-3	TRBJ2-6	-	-	TGTGCCAGCAGTACGGGACGGTACTCTGGGGCCAACGTCCTGACTTTC	CASSTGRYSGANVLTF
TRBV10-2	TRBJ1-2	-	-	TGCGCCAGCAGTGGAGATAGAAGGGAACGTGGCTACACCTTC	CASSGDRRERGYTF
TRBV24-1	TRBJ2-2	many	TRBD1	TGTGCCACCAGTACGGACAGGGCAAGCGGGGAGCTGTTTTTT	CATSTDRASGELFF
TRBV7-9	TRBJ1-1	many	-	TGTGCCAGCAGCTCTTTGGACAGCTTGAACACTGAAGCTTTCTTT	CASSSLDSLNTEAFF
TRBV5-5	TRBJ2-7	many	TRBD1	TGTGCCAGCAGCTTGGGACAGGGTTTCAACGAGCAGTACTTC	CASSLGQGFNEQYF
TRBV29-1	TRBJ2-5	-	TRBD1	TGCAGCGTTGACAGAGGGGGCATAGAGACCCAGTACTTC	CSVDRGGIETQYF
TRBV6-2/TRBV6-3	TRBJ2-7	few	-	TGTGCCAGCAGTTACTCGTTGTACAATTTACAGGACTCCTACGAGCAGTACTTC	CASSYSLYNLQDSYEQYF
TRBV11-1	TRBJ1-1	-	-	TGTGCCAGCAGCAATGTCCCCGCTGAGCAGGTTGGCGAAGCTTTCTTT	CASSNVPAEQVGEAFF
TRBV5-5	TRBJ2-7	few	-	TGTGCCAGCAGCTCACAGCCTACCTACGAGCAGTACTTC	CASSSQPTYEQYF
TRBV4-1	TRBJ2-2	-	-	TGCGCCAGCAGCCATCGAGACAGGCAAACGAACACCGGGGAGCTGTTTTTT	CASSHRDRQTNTGELFF
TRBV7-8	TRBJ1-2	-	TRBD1	TGTGCCAGCAGCCAGGGACAGGGGCCCGCGATCACCTTC	CASSQGQGPAITF
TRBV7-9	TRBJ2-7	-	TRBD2	TGTGCCAGCAGCTTATCACTAGCGAACTCCTACGAGCAGTACTTC	CASSLSLANSYEQYF
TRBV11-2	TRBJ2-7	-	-	TGTGCCAGCAGCTTTTTCCGAGACCACTACGAGCAGTACTTC	CASSFFRDHYEQYF
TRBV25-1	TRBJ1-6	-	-	TGTGCCAGCAGTGCTAGAGATCCACGGCGTGTGGGTTCCTATAATTCACCCCTCCACTTT	CASSARDPRRVGSYNSPLHF
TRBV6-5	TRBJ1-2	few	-	TGTGCCAGCAGCAGAGACGGGACGGTAAACTATGGCTACACCTTC	CASSRDGTVNYGYTF
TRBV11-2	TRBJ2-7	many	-	TGTGCCAGCAGCTTAGATTGGGTTGGGTACGAGCAGTACTTC	CASSLDWVGYEQYF
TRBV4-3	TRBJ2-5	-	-	TGCGCCAGCAGCCAAGATTTGGGGCCTCGGGAGACCCAGTACTTC	CASSQDLGPRETQYF
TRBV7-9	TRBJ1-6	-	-	TGTGCCAGCAGCCCCGCGGGGGCCAATAATTCACCCCTCCACTTT	CASSPAGANNSPLHF
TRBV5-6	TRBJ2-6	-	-	TGTGCCAGCAGCCTTGAACAGCGCTCTGGGGCCAACGCCCTGACTTTC	CASSLEQRSGANALTF
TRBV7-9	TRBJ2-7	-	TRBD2	TGTGCCAGCAGGGATGGGACTAGGAGCCACGAGCAGTACTTC	CASRDGTRSHEQYF
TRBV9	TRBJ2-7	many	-	TGTGCCAGCAGCCCTCCCGGGACCTATTACGAGCAGTACTTC	CASSPPGTYYEQYF
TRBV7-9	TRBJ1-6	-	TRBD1	TGTGCCAGCAGCTCACCCCAGACAGGGAGCGGTTCACCCCTCCACTTT	CASSSPQTGSGSPLHF
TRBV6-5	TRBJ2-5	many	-	TGTGCCAGCAGATCGGGGGCCCAGTACTTC	CASRSGAQYF
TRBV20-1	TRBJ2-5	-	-	TGCAGTGCTAGAGCCAGGGGCATCCAAGAGACCCAGTACTTC	CSARARGIQETQYF
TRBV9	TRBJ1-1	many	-	TGTGCCAGCAGCGTAGCGGTGGGGCCTGACACTGAAGCTTTCTTT	CASSVAVGPDTEAFF
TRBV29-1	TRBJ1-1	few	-	TGCAGCGTTGAAGGGGCAGCCTTGAACACTGAAGCTTTCTTT	CSVEGAALNTEAFF
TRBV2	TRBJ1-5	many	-	TGTGCCAGCAGTGCCAACAGTTATAGCAATCAGCCCCAGCATTTT	CASSANSYSNQPQHF
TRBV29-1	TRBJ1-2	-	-	TGCAGCGTTCTCCGTGAGACCTATGGCTACACCTTC	CSVLRETYGYTF
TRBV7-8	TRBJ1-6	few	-	TGTGCCAGCATCGAGGGAAGCTCCCAGGGTAACAATTCACCCCTCCACTTT	CASIEGSSQGNNSPLHF
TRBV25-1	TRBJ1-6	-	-	TGTGCCAGCAGTTCCGATGCAGGGACCTATAATTCACCCCTCCACTTT	CASSSDAGTYNSPLHF
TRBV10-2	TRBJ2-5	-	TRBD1	TGCGCCAGCAGTGAGCCGGACAGGTCGCGAGAGACCCAGTACTTC	CASSEPDRSRETQYF